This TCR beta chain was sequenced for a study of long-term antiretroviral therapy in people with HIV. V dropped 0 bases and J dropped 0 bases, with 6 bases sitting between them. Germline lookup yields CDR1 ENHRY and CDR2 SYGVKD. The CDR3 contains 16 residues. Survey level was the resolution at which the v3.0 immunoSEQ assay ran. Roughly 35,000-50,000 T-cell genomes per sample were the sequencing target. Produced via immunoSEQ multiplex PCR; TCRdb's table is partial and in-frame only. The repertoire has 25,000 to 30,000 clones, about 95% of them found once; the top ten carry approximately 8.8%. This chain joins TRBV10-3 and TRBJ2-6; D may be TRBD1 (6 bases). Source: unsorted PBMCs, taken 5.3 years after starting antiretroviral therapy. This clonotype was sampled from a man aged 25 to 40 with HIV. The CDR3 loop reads CAISESGGSGANVLTF. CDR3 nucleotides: TGTGCCATCAGTGAGTCAGGGGGCTCTGGGGCCAACGTCCTGACTTTC.